The source of this T cell receptor (beta chain) is a study of blood T cell repertoires in COVID-19. Sequencing used immunoSEQ multiplex PCR; TCRdb keeps in-frame clones, though not all of them. Found here are fewer than 300,000 clones, approximately 90% of them singletons; the top ten hold roughly 0.8%. Germline CDR1 is SEHNR and CDR2 is FQNEAQ (reference sequence). The CDR3 runs 13 residues. Trimming cost V 6 bases and J 8 bases, with 16 bases left between them. The chain couples TRBV7-9 to TRBJ1-1; a weak D match, TRBD1 (6 bases). What was sequenced was peripheral blood. The sequence was obtained from a man aged 25 to 40 with acute or convalescent COVID-19. Here the CDR3 reads CASRPGQTFEAFF. CDR3 nucleotides: TGTGCCAGCAGACCGGGACAAACCTTCGAAGCTTTCTTT.